The clone carrying this T cell receptor (beta chain) is medium-sized within its sample. The target antigen is unknown. Unique molecular identifiers (one per individual cDNA molecule) were attached. TCRdb itself ran the 5' RACE reads through MiXCR, one entry per CDR3 protein. The sample shows tens of thousands of distinct CDR3 sequences, almost 5.5% of them seen only once. The data are from a study of early T cells in non-severe SARS-CoV-2 infection. Across the whole study: The input, bulk RNA from unsorted whole blood, was sequenced, and chains were unpaired. Notes on the study in general: VDJdb matches were skewed toward anti-spike CD8 T cell responses.

Unmatched junction bases numbered 11, after V lost 6 bases and J lost 4 bases. The CDR3 spans 14 residues. Germline V gene data show CDR1 as DFQATT and CDR2 as SNEGSKA (reference sequence). V and J are TRBV20-1 and TRBJ2-7, with 8 bases matching TRBD1. Specimen: whole blood, collected at baseline. This receptor was taken from an adult who was a healthcare worker with PCR-confirmed SARS-CoV-2 infection or an uninfected control (not recorded which). The CDR3 region is CSAQSGRGQYEQYF. DNA for the CDR3: TGCAGTGCACAGTCGGGCAGGGGGCAATACGAGCAGTACTTC.